Following are 6 T cell receptor beta chains from one sample sequenced in a study of PD-1 blockade in mismatch repair-deficient tumors. The assay was immunoSEQ multiplex PCR, and TCRdb's table has in-frame clones only and misses some. This sample has about 130,000 clones, with more than 70% found just once. The sequencing used peripheral blood, collected 70 to 73 weeks after starting pembrolizumab. Receptor source: an adult with mismatch repair-deficient cancer.

This chain connects TRBV7-9 to TRBJ2-3; TRBD2 might be the D (7 bases). This CDR3 has 16 amino acids. Deletions cut 2 bases from V and 4 bases from J, with 16 bases between. CDR1 and CDR2 from the germline V gene are SEHNR and FQNEAQ (reference sequence). CDR3 sequence: CASSLSSRGGPDTQYF. CDR3 coding DNA: TGTGCCAGCAGCTTATCCTCTCGCGGGGGCCCAGATACGCAGTATTTT.

The rearrangement links TRBV7-2 to TRBJ2-7; TRBD2 matches 7 bases. CDR1 and CDR2 (germline): SGHTA, FQGNSA. Trimming cost V 1 base and J 1 base; bases outside gene matches: 1. There are 14 residues in the CDR3. The CDR3: CASSLGGGSYEQYF. CDR3 DNA: TGTGCCAGCAGCTTAGGCGGGGGTTCCTACGAGCAGTACTTC.

This chain joins TRBV9 and TRBJ2-1, with D tentatively TRBD1 or TRBD2 (5 bases each). Germline V gives CDR1 SGDLS, CDR2 YYNGEE. Trimming removed 3 bases from V and 2 bases from J, with 12 bases in between. The CDR3 is 15 amino acids. The CDR3 here is CASSDVGAPYNEQFF. The CDR3 DNA reads TGTGCCAGCAGCGACGTCGGGGCCCCCTACAATGAGCAGTTCTTC.

The chain links TRBV6-5 to TRBJ2-1; D is possibly TRBD2 (6 bases). V lost 6 bases to trimming and J lost 7 bases, with 13 bases between them. CDR1 is MNHEY and CDR2 is SVGAGI in the germline V gene. There are 13 residues in the CDR3. The CDR3 sequence is CASSYGGVNEQFF. CDR3 nucleotide sequence: TGTGCCAGCAGCTACGGGGGAGTGAATGAGCAGTTCTTC.

The chain links TRBV7-2 to TRBJ2-1; TRBD2 matches 10 bases. Unmatched junction bases numbered 9, after V lost 4 bases and J lost 6 bases. The CDR3 is 16 amino acids. Germline V gene lookup returns CDR1 SGHTA and CDR2 FQGNSA. The CDR3 sequence is CASSSLAGGYGNEQFF. The CDR3 DNA reads TGTGCCAGCAGCTCCTTAGCGGGAGGTTACGGCAATGAGCAGTTCTTC.

The chain recombines TRBV30 with TRBJ2-6; a weak D match, TRBD1 (6 bases). V was shortened by 5 bases and J by 0 bases, with 11 bases between the two germline ends. The germline CDR1 and CDR2 sequences are GTSNPN and SVGIG (reference sequence). This CDR3 comprises 15 residues. The CDR3 DNA is TGTGCCTGGTCAGGGGACCACTCTGGGGCCAACGTCCTGACTTTC. This gives the protein CAWSGDHSGANVLTF.